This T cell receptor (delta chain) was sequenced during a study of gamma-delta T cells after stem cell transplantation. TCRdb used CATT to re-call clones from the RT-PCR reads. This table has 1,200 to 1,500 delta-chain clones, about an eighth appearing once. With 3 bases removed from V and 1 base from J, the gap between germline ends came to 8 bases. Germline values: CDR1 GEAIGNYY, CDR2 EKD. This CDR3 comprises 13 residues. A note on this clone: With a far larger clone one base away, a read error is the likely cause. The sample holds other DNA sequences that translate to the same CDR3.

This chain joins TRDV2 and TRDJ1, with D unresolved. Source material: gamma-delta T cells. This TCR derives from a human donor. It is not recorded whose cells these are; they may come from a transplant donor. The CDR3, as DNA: TGTGCCTGTGACGCCCGTACCACCGATAAACTCATCTTT. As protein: CACDARTTDKLIF.